This T cell receptor beta chain is drawn from a study of blood T cell repertoires in COVID-19. Unmatched junction bases numbered 14, after V lost 4 bases and J lost 12 bases. The germline V gene has CDR1 SGHKS and CDR2 YYEKEE (reference sequence). CDR3 length: 14 residues. Source study methods: Reference gene primers were amplified, and this amplification served to estimate nucleated cell counts. Profiling relied on immunoSEQ multiplex PCR, and the TCRdb table lists in-frame clones only, not all of them. The V and J calls and clone size come from that table; D and trimming were worked out from the DNA. Of about 150,000 clones listed, over 65% are singletons.

Material: peripheral blood. The sequence came from a man aged 65 to 85 with acute or convalescent COVID-19. The V and J genes are TRBV5-5 and TRBJ2-7; 9 bases match TRBD1. CDR3 in DNA: TGTGCCAGCAGCAGCCGGGACAGGGCGCCTAAGGGGTACTTC. It translates to CASSSRDRAPKGYF. The full variable domain, rest sourced from reference TRBV5-5 and TRBJ2-7, is DAGVTQSPTHLIKTRGQQVTLRCSPISGHKSVSWYQQVLGQGPQFIFQYYEKEERGRGNFPDRFSARQFPNYSSELNVNALLLGDSALYLCASSSRDRAPKGYFGPGTRLTVT.